This is a list of T cell receptor beta chains from one sample in a study of blood T cells in healthy people across ages. In TCRdb, the 5' RACE reads were re-called with MiXCR into one record per CDR3 protein. The sample contains about 580,000 distinct CDR3 sequences, about 45% of which appear only once. Source material: blood. All receptors derive from a man aged 80 or over in good health. Both conserved end residues are part of each CDR3. D genes are given only for firm matches. Expanded clones get a size class; other rows say once, few or many, or leave the size out.

j_call d_call clone_size cdr3_length v_call cdr3_aa cdr3_nt
TRBJ1-5 . few 13 TRBV20-1 CAGSADSNQPQHF TGCGCGGGGAGCGCAGATAGCAATCAGCCCCAGCATTTT
TRBJ2-1 TRBD2 . 16 TRBV5-5 CASSLMSGRAYNEQFF TGTGCCAGCAGCCTGATGAGCGGGAGGGCCTACAATGAGCAGTTCTTC
TRBJ2-1 TRBD2 once 14 TRBV30 CAGTSGGPYNEQFF TGTGCCGGGACTAGCGGGGGGCCATACAATGAGCAGTTCTTC
TRBJ2-2 TRBD1 . 20 TRBV28 CASSPPDRGRFKANTGELFF TGTGCCAGCAGTCCCCCAGACAGGGGGCGATTTAAGGCTAACACCGGGGAGCTGTTTTTT
TRBJ2-5 . . 15 TRBV12-3/TRBV12-4 CASSSALSEGETQYF TGTGCCAGCAGTTCCGCCTTAAGTGAAGGAGAGACCCAGTACTTC
TRBJ2-1 TRBD2 . 19 TRBV6-5 CARSYSQIGLADSYNEQFF TGTGCCCGCAGTTACTCTCAAATCGGACTAGCGGATTCCTACAATGAGCAGTTCTTC
TRBJ1-5 . . 13 TRBV7-9 CASSFERGQPQHF TGTGCCAGCAGCTTTGAGAGGGGGCAGCCCCAGCATTTT
TRBJ2-4 . . 14 TRBV3-1 CASSPTDLFGIQYF TGTGCCAGCAGCCCAACAGACCTGTTCGGCATTCAGTACTTC
TRBJ1-4 . . 17 TRBV6-2/TRBV6-3 CACSPNGEGATNEKLFF TGTGCCTGCAGTCCGAACGGGGAAGGAGCAACTAATGAAAAACTGTTTTTT
TRBJ2-2 TRBD2 . 16 TRBV7-2 CASSSAGGLGTGELFF TGTGCCAGCAGCTCCGCGGGGGGCCTAGGCACCGGGGAGCTGTTTTTT
TRBJ1-2 . few 13 TRBV5-1 CASSLGQEYGYTF TGCGCCAGCAGCCTGGGGCAGGAGTATGGCTACACCTTC
TRBJ2-7 . . 14 TRBV6-6 CATRLGRGSYEQYF TGTGCCACCCGCCTTGGGAGAGGAAGCTACGAGCAGTACTTC
TRBJ2-4 . . 15 TRBV30 CAWSLRGFVKNIQYF TGTGCCTGGAGCTTAAGAGGGTTTGTCAAAAACATTCAGTACTTC
TRBJ1-1 . . 13 TRBV5-1 CASSSGQGASAFF TGCGCCAGCAGCTCCGGTCAGGGAGCCTCAGCTTTCTTT
TRBJ1-1 TRBD1 . 16 TRBV4-3 CASSPLLETGDTGAFF TGCGCCAGCAGCCCCCTATTAGAAACAGGGGACACTGGAGCTTTCTTT
TRBJ2-1 . few 16 TRBV5-1 CASSISGGGYNNEQFF TGCGCCAGCAGCATTTCCGGGGGCGGATATAACAATGAGCAGTTCTTC
TRBJ2-7 TRBD2 once 17 TRBV7-8 CASSSGTSGRSRYEQYF TGTGCCAGCAGCTCCGGGACTAGCGGGAGATCGAGATACGAGCAGTACTTC
TRBJ1-2 . . 13 TRBV29-1 CSAARVGSYGYTF TGCAGCGCCGCAAGGGTTGGAAGCTATGGCTACACCTTC
TRBJ2-3 TRBD1 . 14 TRBV20-1 CSARGGQGSGTQYF TGCAGTGCTAGAGGTGGACAGGGCTCGGGTACGCAGTATTTT
TRBJ2-7 . . 15 TRBV5-5 CASSPRQAITYEQYF TGTGCCAGCAGCCCCCGGCAGGCGATAACCTACGAGCAGTACTTC
TRBJ2-1 . . 14 TRBV20-1 CSASRTGSYNEQFF TGCAGTGCTAGTCGTACAGGGTCGTACAATGAGCAGTTCTTC
TRBJ1-1 . . 13 TRBV6-5 CASQTRRETEAFF TGTGCCAGCCAGACACGCAGGGAGACTGAAGCTTTCTTT
TRBJ2-7 TRBD2 few 14 TRBV5-6 CASTLAGENYEQYF TGTGCCAGCACTCTAGCGGGGGAGAACTACGAGCAGTACTTC
TRBJ2-7 . . 13 TRBV5-1 CASSLGGRDEQYF TGCGCCAGCAGCTTGGGTGGTAGGGACGAGCAGTACTTC
TRBJ2-1 . . 13 TRBV20-1 CSALSPGAYEQFF TGCAGTGCTCTTTCTCCAGGGGCCTACGAGCAGTTCTTC
TRBJ2-7 . . 13 TRBV4-1 CASSPEDSYEQYF TGCGCCAGCAGCCCGGAAGATTCCTACGAGCAGTACTTC
TRBJ1-4 . . 11 TRBV7-8 CASSLDRKLFF TGTGCCAGCAGCTTAGACCGGAAACTGTTTTTT
TRBJ2-4 TRBD1 . 16 TRBV4-2 CASSPIIGTGGSEQYF TGTGCCAGCAGCCCGATTATCGGGACAGGGGGCTCGGAGCAGTACTTC
TRBJ2-7 TRBD2 . 15 TRBV7-2 CASSMTSGGSYEQYF TGTGCCAGCAGCATGACTAGCGGGGGCTCCTACGAGCAGTACTTC
TRBJ2-7 TRBD1 . 15 TRBV10-3 CAITPGTGESDEQYF TGTGCCATCACCCCGGGGACAGGGGAGTCCGACGAGCAGTACTTC
TRBJ2-1 . . 13 TRBV10-3 CAIRGRGTSEQFF TGTGCCATCCGAGGCCGGGGGACGAGCGAGCAGTTCTTC
TRBJ2-3 TRBD1 . 16 TRBV7-2 CASSLDRASSTDTQYF TGTGCCAGCAGTCTGGACAGGGCAAGTAGCACAGATACGCAGTATTTT
TRBJ2-4 . . 17 TRBV5-6 CASSLRGVRGVLNIQYF TGTGCCAGCAGCTTAAGGGGGGTGCGGGGTGTCCTAAACATTCAGTACTTC
TRBJ2-1 TRBD2 . 16 TRBV2 CASSRGGRAGGNEQFF TGTGCCAGCAGCCGAGGTGGGAGGGCCGGGGGAAATGAGCAGTTCTTC
TRBJ2-1 TRBD2 many 18 TRBV6-5 CASSSRPTGTSGSDEQFF TGTGCCAGCAGTTCGCGACCTACCGGGACTAGCGGGAGTGATGAGCAGTTCTTC
TRBJ2-1 TRBD2 few 16 TRBV9 CASSVGFSGGVHEQFF TGTGCCAGCAGCGTAGGGTTTAGCGGGGGGGTCCACGAGCAGTTCTTC
TRBJ2-2 . . 14 TRBV5-1 CASKEATATGELFF TGCGCCAGCAAGGAAGCAACGGCCACCGGGGAGCTGTTTTTT
TRBJ2-7 TRBD2 many 15 TRBV20-1 CSASRSGTRFGEQYF TGCAGTGCTAGTAGATCGGGGACTAGATTTGGCGAGCAGTACTTC
TRBJ2-7 TRBD1 few 12 TRBV10-3 CAIRDRGYEQYF TGTGCCATCAGGGACAGGGGATACGAGCAGTACTTC
TRBJ2-6 . . 19 TRBV21-1 CASSKVEKGGHSGANVLTF TGTGCCAGCAGCAAAGTTGAAAAGGGGGGACACTCTGGGGCCAACGTCCTGACTTTC
TRBJ2-7 TRBD1 . 19 TRBV7-7 CASSLLKDREEDELAEQYF TGTGCTAGCAGCTTGCTGAAGGACAGGGAAGAAGACGAATTGGCCGAGCAGTACTTC
TRBJ1-5 . . 13 TRBV6-2/TRBV6-3 CASSYLEYQPQHF TGTGCCAGCAGTTACCTTGAATATCAGCCCCAGCATTTT
TRBJ2-1 . . 15 TRBV7-2 CASSSNSQGLGEQFF TGTGCCAGCAGCTCCAACTCCCAGGGCCTGGGTGAGCAGTTCTTC
TRBJ2-5 . . 11 TRBV25-1 CASSAVNAQYF TGTGCCAGCAGTGCGGTGAACGCGCAGTACTTC
TRBJ1-1 TRBD1 once 15 TRBV4-1 CASSQGGTGAPEAFF TGCGCCAGCAGCCAAGGGGGGACAGGGGCTCCTGAAGCTTTCTTT
TRBJ2-3 . . 15 TRBV9 CASSPLPAGTDTQYF TGTGCCAGCAGCCCGCTACCAGCGGGCACAGATACGCAGTATTTT
TRBJ2-7 TRBD2 . 17 TRBV7-9 CASSKTGLAGSPYEQYF TGTGCCAGCAGCAAAACCGGACTAGCGGGATCCCCGTACGAGCAGTACTTC
TRBJ2-5 TRBD2 . 15 TRBV18 CASSPLAGVQETQYF TGTGCCAGCTCACCTCTAGCGGGGGTCCAAGAGACCCAGTACTTC
TRBJ2-7 . . 14 TRBV29-1 CSVESGSSSYEQYF TGCAGCGTTGAATCGGGGTCGAGCTCCTACGAGCAGTACTTC